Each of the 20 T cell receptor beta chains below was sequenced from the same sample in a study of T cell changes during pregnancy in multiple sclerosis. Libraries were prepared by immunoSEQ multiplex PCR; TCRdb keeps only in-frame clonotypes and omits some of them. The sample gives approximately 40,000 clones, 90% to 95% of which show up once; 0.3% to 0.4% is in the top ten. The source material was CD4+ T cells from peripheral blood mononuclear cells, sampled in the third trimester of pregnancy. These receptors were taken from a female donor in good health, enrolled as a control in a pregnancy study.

The chain's CDR3 is CASSLKPGGRALRGYTF. CDR3 in DNA: TGTGCCAGCAGCTTGAAGCCTGGGGGCCGGGCTTTGCGTGGCTACACCTTC. V usage is TRBV7-6 and J usage is TRBJ1-2, with D possibly matching TRBD1 (6 bases). Germline V gene lookup returns CDR1 SGHVS and CDR2 FNYEAQ. The CDR3 covers 17 residues. Between the trimmed V and J ends, which lost 3 bases and 7 bases, there was a span of 24 bases.

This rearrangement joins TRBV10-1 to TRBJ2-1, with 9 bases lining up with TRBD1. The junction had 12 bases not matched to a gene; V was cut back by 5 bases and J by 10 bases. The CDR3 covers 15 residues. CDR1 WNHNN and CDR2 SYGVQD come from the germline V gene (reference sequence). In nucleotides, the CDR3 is TGCGCCAGCAGTAAAGGACAGGGGACCCTTAGCGAGCAGTTCTTC. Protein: CASSKGQGTLSEQFF.

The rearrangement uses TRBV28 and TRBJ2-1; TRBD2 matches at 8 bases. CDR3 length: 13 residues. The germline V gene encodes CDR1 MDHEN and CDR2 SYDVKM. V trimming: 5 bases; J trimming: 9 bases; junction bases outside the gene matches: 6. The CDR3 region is CASSHQREREQFF. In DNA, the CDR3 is TGTGCCAGCAGTCACCAGCGGGAGCGTGAGCAGTTCTTC.

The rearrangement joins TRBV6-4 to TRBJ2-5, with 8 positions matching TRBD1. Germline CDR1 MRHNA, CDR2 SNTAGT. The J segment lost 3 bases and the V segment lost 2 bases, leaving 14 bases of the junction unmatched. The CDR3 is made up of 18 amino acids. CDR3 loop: CASSDPRNQDREEETQYF. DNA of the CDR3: TGTGCCAGCAGTGACCCTCGAAACCAGGACAGGGAAGAAGAGACCCAGTACTTC.

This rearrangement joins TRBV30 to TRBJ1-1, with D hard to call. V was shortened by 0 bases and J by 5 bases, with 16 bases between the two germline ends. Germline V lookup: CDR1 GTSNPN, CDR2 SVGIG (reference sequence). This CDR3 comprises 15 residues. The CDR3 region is CAWSVPAGRRTEAFF. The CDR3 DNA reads TGTGCCTGGAGTGTACCGGCGGGGAGAAGGACTGAAGCTTTCTTT. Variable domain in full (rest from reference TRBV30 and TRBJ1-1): SQTIHQWPATLVQPVGSPLSLECTVEGTSNPNLYWYRQAAGRGLQLLFYSVGIGQISSEVPQNLSASRPQDRQFILSSKKLLLSDSGFYLCAWSVPAGRRTEAFFGQGTRLTVV.

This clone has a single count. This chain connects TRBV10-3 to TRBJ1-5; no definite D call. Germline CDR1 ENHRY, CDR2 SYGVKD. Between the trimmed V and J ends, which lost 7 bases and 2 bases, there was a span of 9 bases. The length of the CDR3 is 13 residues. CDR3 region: CAITEHGNQPQHF. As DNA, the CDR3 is TGTGCCATCACCGAACATGGCAATCAGCCCCAGCATTTT.

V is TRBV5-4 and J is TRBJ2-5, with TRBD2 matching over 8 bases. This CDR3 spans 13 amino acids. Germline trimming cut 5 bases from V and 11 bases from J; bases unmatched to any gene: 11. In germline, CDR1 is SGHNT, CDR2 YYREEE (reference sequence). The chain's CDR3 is CASSLGGAGEQYF. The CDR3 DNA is TGTGCCAGCAGTCTCGGGGGGGCCGGGGAGCAGTACTTC.

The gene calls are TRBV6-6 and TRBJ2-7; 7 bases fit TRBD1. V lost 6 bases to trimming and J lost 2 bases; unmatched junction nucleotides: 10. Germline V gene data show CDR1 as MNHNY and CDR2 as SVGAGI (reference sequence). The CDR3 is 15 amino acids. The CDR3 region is CASRGTWGQTYEQYF. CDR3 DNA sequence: TGTGCCAGCAGGGGAACTTGGGGACAGACCTACGAGCAGTACTTC.

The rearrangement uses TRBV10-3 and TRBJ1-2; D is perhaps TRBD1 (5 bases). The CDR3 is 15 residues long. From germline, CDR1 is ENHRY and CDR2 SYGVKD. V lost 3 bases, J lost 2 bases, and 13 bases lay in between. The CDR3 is CAISDPRGENYGYTF. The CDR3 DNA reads TGTGCCATCAGTGATCCCCGGGGGGAAAACTATGGCTACACCTTC.

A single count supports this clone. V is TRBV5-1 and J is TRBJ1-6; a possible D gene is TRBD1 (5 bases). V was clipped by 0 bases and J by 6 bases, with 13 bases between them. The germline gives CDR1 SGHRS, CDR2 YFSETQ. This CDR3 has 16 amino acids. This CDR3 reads CASSLDRLNSNSPLHF. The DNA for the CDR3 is TGCGCCAGCAGCTTGGACAGGCTGAACTCTAATTCACCCCTCCACTTT. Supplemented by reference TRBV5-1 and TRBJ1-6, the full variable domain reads KAGVTQTPRYLIKTRGQQVTLSCSPISGHRSVSWYQQTPGQGLQFLFEYFSETQRNKGNFPGRFSGRQFSNSRSEMNVSTLELGDSALYLCASSLDRLNSNSPLHFGNGTRLTVT.

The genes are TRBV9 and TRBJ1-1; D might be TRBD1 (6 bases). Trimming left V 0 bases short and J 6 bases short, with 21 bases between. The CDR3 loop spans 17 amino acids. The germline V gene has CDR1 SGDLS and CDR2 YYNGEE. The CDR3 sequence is CASSVDPGSGVKAEAFF. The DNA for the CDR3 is TGTGCCAGCAGCGTAGATCCTGGGTCAGGGGTAAAGGCTGAAGCTTTCTTT.

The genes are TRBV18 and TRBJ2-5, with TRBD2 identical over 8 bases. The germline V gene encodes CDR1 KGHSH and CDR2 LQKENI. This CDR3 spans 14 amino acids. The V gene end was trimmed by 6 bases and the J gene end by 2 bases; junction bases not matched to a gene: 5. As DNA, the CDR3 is TGTGCCAGCTCGGAAGGACTAGCACAAGAGACCCAGTACTTC. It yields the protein CASSEGLAQETQYF.

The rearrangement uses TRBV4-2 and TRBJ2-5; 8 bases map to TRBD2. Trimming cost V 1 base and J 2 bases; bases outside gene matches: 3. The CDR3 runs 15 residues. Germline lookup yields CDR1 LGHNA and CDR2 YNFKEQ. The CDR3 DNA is TGTGCCAGCAGCCAAGGTCCGGGGGGGCAAGAGACCCAGTACTTC. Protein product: CASSQGPGGQETQYF.

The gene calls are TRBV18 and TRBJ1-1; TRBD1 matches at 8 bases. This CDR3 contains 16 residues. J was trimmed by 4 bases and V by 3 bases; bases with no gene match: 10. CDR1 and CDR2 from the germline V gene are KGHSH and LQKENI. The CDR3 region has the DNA TGTGCCAGCTCACCTAAGTCAGGACAGGGTGGCACTGAAGCTTTCTTT. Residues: CASSPKSGQGGTEAFF. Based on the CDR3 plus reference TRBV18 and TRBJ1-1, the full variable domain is NAGVMQNPRHLVRRRGQEARLRCSPMKGHSHVYWYRQLPEEGLKFMVYLQKENIIDESGMPKERFSAEFPKEGPSILRIQQVVRGDSAAYFCASSPKSGQGGTEAFFGQGTRLTVV.

The CDR3 bases are TGTGCCAGCGTTCCTCAGGGTGGGTCGTTCTTC. Translated, it gives CASVPQGGSFF. The chain links TRBV7-9 to TRBJ2-1; TRBD1 is a possible D gene (5 bases). Trimming cost V 8 bases and J 15 bases, with 17 bases left between them. Germline V gives CDR1 SEHNR, CDR2 FQNEAQ (reference sequence). The CDR3 spans 11 residues.

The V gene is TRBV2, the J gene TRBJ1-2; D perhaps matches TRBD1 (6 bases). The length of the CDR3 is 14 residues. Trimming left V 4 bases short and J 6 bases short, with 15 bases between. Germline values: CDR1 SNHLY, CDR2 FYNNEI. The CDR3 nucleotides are TGTGCCAGCAGTGCGGGGGGCGCATGGGATGGCTACACCTTC. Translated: CASSAGGAWDGYTF.

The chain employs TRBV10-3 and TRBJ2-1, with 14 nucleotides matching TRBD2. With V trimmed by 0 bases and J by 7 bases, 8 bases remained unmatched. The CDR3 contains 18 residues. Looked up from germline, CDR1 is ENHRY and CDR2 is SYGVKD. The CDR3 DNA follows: TGTGCCATCAGTGAGTCGTCCCCGACTAGCGGGGGGGCAAATGAGCAGTTCTTC. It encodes CAISESSPTSGGANEQFF.

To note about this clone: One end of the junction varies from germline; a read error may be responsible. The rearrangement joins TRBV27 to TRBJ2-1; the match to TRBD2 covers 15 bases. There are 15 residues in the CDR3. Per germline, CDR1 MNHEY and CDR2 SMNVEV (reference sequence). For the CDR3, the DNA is TGCGCCAGCGGACTAGCGGGGGGGCTGGGCCGCGAGCAGTTCTTC. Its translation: CASGLAGGLGREQFF.

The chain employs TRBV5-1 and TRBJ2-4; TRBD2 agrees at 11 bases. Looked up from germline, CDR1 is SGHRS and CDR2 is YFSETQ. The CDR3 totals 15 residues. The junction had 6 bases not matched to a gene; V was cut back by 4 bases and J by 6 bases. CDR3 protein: CASSPGLAGRNIQYF. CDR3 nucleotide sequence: TGCGCCAGCAGCCCAGGACTAGCGGGCCGAAACATTCAGTACTTC.

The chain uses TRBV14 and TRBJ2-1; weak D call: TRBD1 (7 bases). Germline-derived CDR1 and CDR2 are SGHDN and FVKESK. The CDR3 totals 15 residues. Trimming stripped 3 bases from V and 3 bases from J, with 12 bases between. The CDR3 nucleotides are TGTGCCAGCAGCCACCGCCAGGGGGGCTACAATGAGCAGTTCTTC. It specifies CASSHRQGGYNEQFF.